This TCR beta chain was captured in a study of cytomegalovirus exposure and HLA in healthy donors. Study as a whole: About 80 million unique TCRs, all from HLA-typed donors, were included in an early release of the data. Study results and limitations: Evidence from a later analysis indicated that most CMV-associated TCR beta chains looked HLA-restricted. 164 TCR beta chains were listed as cytomegalovirus-associated. Some V segments (TRBV6-2 and TRBV6-3 among them) were excluded as indistinguishable.

The PCR used 60 Vbeta and 13 Jbeta primers. Generated by immunoSEQ multiplex PCR, the TCRdb table keeps only in-frame clones and is missing some. The profile shows 150,000 to 200,000 clones, roughly 84% of them singletons. As for this clone: Its antigen is currently unknown.

V shed 2 bases, J shed 6 bases, and the junction held 5 bases outside the gene matches. Germline lookup yields CDR1 MDHEN and CDR2 SYDVKM. This CDR3 comprises 15 residues. The specimen was PBMCs. The chain combines TRBV28 with TRBJ2-1, with TRBD2 matching over 9 bases. This clonotype originated in a boy younger than 10 in good health and CMV-seronegative. The CDR3 reads CASSLAGGPLNEQFF. CDR3 DNA: TGTGCCAGCAGTTTAGCGGGAGGGCCTCTCAATGAGCAGTTCTTC.